This is a list of T cell receptor beta chains from one sample in a study of T cell responses to AZD1222 COVID-19 vaccine. Measured with immunoSEQ multiplex PCR; TCRdb has only the in-frame clones, and not every one. Among roughly 120,000 clones, roughly nine tenths were seen once, and the ten largest hold approximately 2.8%. This specimen was peripheral blood, taken on day 0 of AZD1222 vaccination. Source of these receptors: an adult in good health. Both conserved end residues are part of each CDR3. D genes are given only for firm matches. Size is omitted from some rows. Given values are once, few, many or a class for expanded clones.

>TRBJ1-1|-|TRBV7-9|once
CASSLNSLNTEAFF
TGTGCCAGCAGCTTAAACAGCCTGAACACTGAAGCTTTCTTT
>TRBJ2-7|-|TRBV27|-
CASSFRGARLPQYF
TGTGCCAGCAGTTTCCGCGGAGCGCGCCTTCCTCAGTACTTC
>TRBJ1-1|-|TRBV7-2|-
CASSPGRSSTEAFF
TGTGCCAGCAGCCCCGGACGTTCATCCACTGAAGCTTTCTTT
>TRBJ2-1|-|TRBV7-6|-
CASSLEWGDPAGQFF
TGTGCCAGCAGCTTAGAGTGGGGGGACCCAGCAGGGCAGTTCTTC
>TRBJ1-1|-|TRBV2|-
CASTDRVEAFF
TGTGCCAGCACTGACAGAGTTGAAGCTTTCTTT
>TRBJ1-1|-|TRBV20-1|-
CSARVNTEAFF
TGCAGTGCTAGGGTTAACACTGAAGCTTTCTTT
>TRBJ1-1|TRBD1|TRBV18|-
CASSYGTGSATEAFF
TGTGCCAGCTCGTACGGGACAGGGAGTGCCACTGAAGCTTTCTTT
>TRBJ2-1|-|TRBV12-2|once
CASRLWTGYNEQFF
TGTGCAAGTCGCTTATGGACAGGATACAATGAGCAGTTCTTC
>TRBJ1-3|TRBD1|TRBV5-6|-
CASSLEGAKRNTIYF
TGTGCCAGCAGCTTGGAGGGGGCTAAAAGGAACACCATATATTTT
>TRBJ2-5|TRBD1|TRBV5-1|-
CASSPSGQRETQYF
TGCGCCAGCAGCCCCTCGGGACAGAGGGAGACCCAGTACTTC
>TRBJ1-4|-|TRBV19|-
CASTINEKLFF
TGTGCCAGTACCATTAATGAAAAACTGTTTTTT
>TRBJ2-1|TRBD2|TRBV5-1|-
CASITGTSGTNEQFF
TGCGCCAGCATTACCGGGACTAGCGGAACCAATGAGCAGTTCTTC
>TRBJ2-1|-|TRBV7-3|-
CASSGSSGAYNEQFF
TGTGCCAGCAGCGGCAGTAGCGGAGCCTACAATGAGCAGTTCTTC
>TRBJ2-7|TRBD2|TRBV4-3|once
CASSQGPATSGRVHEQYF
TGCGCCAGCAGCCAGGGCCCAGCGACTAGCGGGAGGGTCCACGAGCAGTACTTC
>TRBJ1-1|-|TRBV23-1|-
CASSHVRGLNTEAFF
TGCGCCAGCAGTCATGTAAGGGGTCTCAACACTGAAGCTTTCTTT
>TRBJ1-5|-|TRBV2|-
CASSVSGRGYQPQHF
TGTGCCAGCAGTGTCTCAGGGAGGGGGTATCAGCCCCAGCATTTT
>TRBJ1-3|-|TRBV7-9|-
CASSLSMAVETIYF
TGTGCCAGCAGCTTATCTATGGCCGTCGAAACCATATATTTT
>TRBJ1-5|-|TRBV9|-
CASSVGPFQPQHF
TGTGCCAGCAGCGTAGGCCCCTTTCAGCCCCAGCATTTT
>TRBJ1-3|-|TRBV14|-
CASSHPGQWGSISGNTIYF
TGTGCCAGCAGCCACCCCGGGCAGTGGGGAAGTATCTCTGGAAACACCATATATTTT
>TRBJ2-7|-|TRBV19|-
CASSHGLGEQYF
TGTGCCAGTAGTCACGGACTGGGCGAGCAGTACTTC
>TRBJ1-5|-|TRBV6-1|-
CASSEVWGNQPQHF
TGTGCCAGCAGTGAAGTTTGGGGTAATCAGCCCCAGCATTTT
>TRBJ1-4|TRBD1|TRBV5-4|-
CASSPGTVNEKLFF
TGTGCCAGCAGCCCCGGGACAGTTAATGAAAAACTGTTTTTT
>TRBJ1-1|-|TRBV5-1|-
CASSLEGLNTEAFF
TGCGCCAGCAGCTTGGAAGGGCTGAACACTGAAGCTTTCTTT
>TRBJ2-1|-|TRBV9|-
CASSARGPRFNEQFF
TGTGCCAGCAGCGCCCGGGGCCCCAGATTCAATGAGCAGTTCTTC
>TRBJ1-1|-|TRBV5-1|once
CASSLEDSIFRGNTEAFF
TGCGCCAGCAGCTTGGAGGACAGCATATTCAGGGGGAACACTGAAGCTTTCTTT
>TRBJ2-7|-|TRBV9|-
CASSPGRDF
TGTGCCAGCAGCCCGGGACGGGACTTC
>TRBJ2-1|-|TRBV21-1|-
CASSKGSREAYNEQFF
TGTGCCAGCAGCAAAGGTAGTCGGGAGGCGTACAATGAGCAGTTCTTC
>TRBJ1-5|-|TRBV25-1|-
CASSDGFDNQPQHF
TGTGCCAGCAGTGATGGGTTTGACAATCAGCCCCAGCATTTT
>TRBJ1-5|-|TRBV7-2|-
CASSLVTNQPQHF
TGTGCCAGCAGCTTAGTCACTAATCAGCCCCAGCATTTT
>TRBJ1-5|-|TRBV4-1|-
CASSQDDSNQPQHF
TGCGCCAGCAGCCAAGATGACAGTAATCAGCCCCAGCATTTT
>TRBJ1-1|-|TRBV5-1|-
CASSLGGDTEAFF
TGCGCCAGCAGCTTGGGAGGGGACACTGAAGCTTTCTTT
>TRBJ2-7|TRBD1|TRBV6-6|-
CASSSLRTGIHEQYF
TGTGCCAGCAGTAGCCTCCGGACAGGGATCCACGAGCAGTACTTC
>TRBJ1-2|-|TRBV5-6|-
CASSQRTLTRGYTF
TGTGCCAGCAGCCAGAGGACCCTAACGCGAGGCTACACCTTC
>TRBJ1-1|-|TRBV9|few
CATSWGLGTEAFF
TGTGCCACCTCGTGGGGCTTAGGCACTGAAGCTTTCTTT
>TRBJ1-5|-|TRBV5-1|-
CASSSTDYSNQPQHF
TGCGCCAGCAGCTCGACAGATTATAGCAATCAGCCCCAGCATTTT
>TRBJ2-7|TRBD2|TRBV7-2|-
CASSPSGSIMYEQYF
TGTGCCAGCAGCCCTAGCGGGAGTATAATGTACGAGCAGTACTTC
>TRBJ2-7|-|TRBV15|once
CATSRDRLTGLEEQYF
TGTGCCACCAGCAGAGATCGCCTAACGGGGCTAGAAGAGCAGTACTTC
>TRBJ1-5|-|TRBV4-1|-
CASSQWEGSNQPQHF
TGCGCCAGCAGCCAATGGGAGGGGAGCAATCAGCCCCAGCATTTT
>TRBJ1-5|-|TRBV6-5|-
CATCCPQSVGQPQHF
TGTGCCACGTGCTGTCCCCAATCGGTCGGACAGCCCCAGCATTTT
>TRBJ1-5|-|TRBV16|-
CASSQSGTNQPQHF
TGTGCCAGCAGCCAATCGGGCACCAATCAGCCCCAGCATTTT
>TRBJ2-1|TRBD2|TRBV27|-
CASRAGGSYNEQFF
TGTGCCAGCAGAGCGGGAGGGTCCTACAATGAGCAGTTCTTC
>TRBJ1-4|-|TRBV7-8|-
CASSSTRQRRNEKLFF
TGTGCCAGCAGCTCCACACGACAGAGAAGGAATGAAAAACTGTTTTTT
>TRBJ2-2|TRBD1|TRBV4-3|-
CASSHGTANTGELFF
TGCGCCAGCAGCCATGGGACAGCCAACACCGGGGAGCTGTTTTTT
>TRBJ1-1|-|TRBV19|once
CASSFNTGTEAFF
TGTGCCAGTAGTTTTAACACAGGGACTGAAGCTTTCTTT
>TRBJ1-2|-|TRBV4-2|-
CASSQAAGDLYGYTF
TGTGCCAGCAGCCAAGCCGCAGGGGACCTTTATGGCTACACCTTC
>TRBJ2-3|-|TRBV3-1/TRBV3-2|few
CASTHRGTDTQYF
TGTGCCAGCACCCATAGGGGGACAGATACGCAGTATTTT
>TRBJ2-1|TRBD2|TRBV7-8|-
CASSLGTSGTYNEQFF
TGTGCCAGCAGTTTAGGGACTAGCGGGACCTACAATGAGCAGTTCTTC
>TRBJ2-3|TRBD2|TRBV5-1|-
CASSLALAGISSSTDTQYF
TGCGCCAGCAGCTTGGCCCTAGCGGGGATCTCTTCTAGCACAGATACGCAGTATTTT
>TRBJ1-5|-|TRBV6-5|once
CASRYDKEQPQHF
TGTGCCAGCAGATACGACAAAGAACAGCCCCAGCATTTT
>TRBJ1-1|TRBD1|TRBV5-4|once
CASSARDRGMTEAFF
TGTGCCAGCAGCGCCCGGGACAGGGGGATGACTGAAGCTTTCTTT
>TRBJ1-3|-|TRBV24-1|-
CATSESGNTIYF
TGTGCCACCAGTGAATCGGGAAACACCATATATTTT
>TRBJ1-2|-|TRBV7-2|-
CASSLSSGRYEYGYTF
TGTGCCAGCAGCTTATCCTCGGGACGGTACGAATATGGCTACACCTTC
>TRBJ1-1|-|TRBV29-1|-
CSGEDWTEAFF
TGCAGCGGGGAGGATTGGACTGAAGCTTTCTTT
>TRBJ2-7|TRBD2|TRBV10-3|-
CAITPSGTDYEQYF
TGTGCCATCACCCCAAGCGGGACTGACTACGAGCAGTACTTC